This record covers a single T cell receptor beta chain. Germline loops: CDR1 SGHNT, CDR2 YENEEA. V trimming: 5 bases; J trimming: 5 bases; junction bases outside the gene matches: 3. CDR3 size: 15 residues. The PCR used 60 Vbeta and 13 Jbeta primers. Generated by immunoSEQ multiplex PCR, the TCRdb table keeps only in-frame clones and is missing some. This sample's table reports about 120,000 clones. These data originate in a study of cytomegalovirus exposure and HLA in healthy donors. The receptor's source is a man aged 18 to 30 in good health and CMV-seronegative. The chain carries TRBV11-3 and TRBJ2-3; 14 positions match TRBD2. The sequencing sample was made of PBMCs. CDR3 loop: CASSPTSGGGDTQYF. In DNA form, the CDR3 reads TGTGCCAGCAGCCCGACTAGCGGGGGGGGAGATACGCAGTATTTT. Variable domain in full (rest from reference TRBV11-3 and TRBJ2-3): EAGVVQSPRYKIIEKKQPVAFWCNPISGHNTLYWYLQNLGQGPELLIRYENEEAVDDSQLPKDRFSAERLKGVDSTLKIQPAELGDSAVYLCASSPTSGGGDTQYFGPGTRLTVL.